The clone carrying this T cell receptor beta chain was found many times. Amplification of TCR beta CDR3 regions used RNA transcripts. After a first-round RT-PCR with HTBI primers, a second-round multiplex PCR was run. TCRdb itself ran the multiplex PCR reads through MiXCR, one entry per CDR3 protein. There are approximately 210,000 distinct CDR3 sequences in the sample; approximately 21% occur only once, and around 40% lies in the top ten. The data belong to a study of Graves' ophthalmopathy and Graves' hyperthyroidism. Study details: Peripheral blood collection took place at initial diagnosis, before any treatment.

The V gene lost 3 bases and the J gene lost 2 bases, with 10 bases spanning the gap. The CDR3 covers 14 residues. Ophthalmopathic donors had moderate-to-severe activity, CAS ≥3 and NOSPECS ≥4, with disease that had lasted under 3 months. The source material was peripheral blood. This chain connects TRBV12-3 or TRBV12-4 to TRBJ1-1; D gene uncertain. The receptor was derived from a woman aged 50 to 60 with Graves' ophthalmopathy. This chain's CDR3 is CASSFFQENTEAFF. CDR3 nucleotides: TGTGCCAGCAGTTTCTTCCAGGAAAACACTGAAGCTTTCTTT.